The sequence of this T cell receptor beta chain was determined in a study of long-term antiretroviral therapy in people with HIV. Findings and caveats of the study: Dominant in the repertoire at all time points were clones expanded before ART. With ART, diversity went up but was still lower than in transplant donor controls.

The immunoSEQ assay was v3.0, run at survey level. Sequencing set out to capture about 40,000-55,000 T-cell genomes per sample. The data were produced by immunoSEQ multiplex PCR, yet TCRdb's version contains in-frame clones alone and is incomplete. The sample consists of about 19,000 clones, approximately 89% of them appearing once. Germline CDR1 and CDR2: MNHNS and SASEGT. The CDR3 has 16 amino acids. Trimming removed 4 bases at V and 2 bases at J, with 15 bases between. Regarding this clone: What it binds is not known.

The source was unsorted PBMCs, collected 0.5 years after starting antiretroviral therapy. The rearrangement uses TRBV6-1 and TRBJ1-5; D ambiguous. The receptor was isolated from a man aged 40-49 years with HIV. This chain's CDR3 is CASSAEVGIGNQPQHF. The CDR3 nucleotides read TGTGCCAGCAGTGCCGAAGTAGGGATCGGCAATCAGCCCCAGCATTTT.